The rows below give T cell receptor beta chains drawn from one sample of a study of shared clonotypes between healthy human individuals. Libraries were prepared by immunoSEQ multiplex PCR; TCRdb keeps only in-frame clonotypes and omits some of them. The repertoire includes some 1,600,000 clones, 95% to 99% of them detected once, and roughly 0.45% sits in the top ten. Sequenced input: naive CD4+ T cells sorted from blood. The source is a man aged 30 to 39 in good health. Both conserved end residues are part of each CDR3. Fields, in order: J gene, V gene, CDR3 length, CDR3 protein.

TRBJ1-2 | TRBV28 | 11 | CASSLKYGYTF
TRBJ2-3 | TRBV29-1 | 13 | CSVRPGGTDTQYF
TRBJ1-2 | TRBV10-1 | 13 | CASSVAIRDGYTF
TRBJ1-1 | TRBV19 | 13 | CASSSGMRTEAFF
TRBJ1-3 | TRBV2 | 15 | CASSESMTGSDTIYF
TRBJ2-3 | TRBV5-1 | 14 | CASSLTSSTDTQYF
TRBJ1-5 | TRBV28 | 12 | CASASGNQPQHF
TRBJ2-5 | TRBV7-9 | 14 | CASSLVDGGETQYF
TRBJ2-1 | TRBV19 | 14 | CASSGTSFWNEQFF
TRBJ2-3 | TRBV5-5 | 15 | CASSPGVAGRDTQYF
TRBJ1-4 | TRBV27 | 15 | CASSARTGLGEKLFF
TRBJ2-3 | TRBV6-1 | 15 | CASSALQGSADTQYF
TRBJ2-1 | TRBV9 | 16 | CASSVGLAGSYNEQFF
TRBJ1-1 | TRBV29-1 | 15 | CSVDHPPTGNTEAFF
TRBJ1-2 | TRBV25-1 | 14 | CASRQGALPNGYTF
TRBJ2-7 | TRBV9 | 14 | CASSRDEVAYEQYF
TRBJ2-1 | TRBV5-1 | 14 | CASTGTSGSSEQFF
TRBJ2-1 | TRBV11-3 | 14 | CASSLGTSGTEQFF
TRBJ1-2 | TRBV18 | 15 | CASSPRKTANYGYTF
TRBJ2-5 | TRBV7-2 | 13 | CASSLGSEHSPYF
TRBJ1-1 | TRBV12-5 | 11 | CASGLDTEAFF
TRBJ2-1 | TRBV7-8 | 15 | CASSLVSSGSDEQFF
TRBJ1-1 | TRBV4-3 | 14 | CASQMDRMNTEAFF
TRBJ2-5 | TRBV10-3 | 15 | CAITAGTSGKETQYF
TRBJ2-2 | TRBV28 | 16 | CASSSAMGSNTGELFF
TRBJ2-5 | TRBV7-2 | 13 | CASSLRSGETQYF
TRBJ1-5 | TRBV28 | 13 | CASNQALRQPQHF
TRBJ2-2 | TRBV11-3 | 14 | CASSLSTGTGELFF
TRBJ1-1 | TRBV20-1 | 9 | CSANPEAFF
TRBJ2-7 | TRBV11-2 | 14 | CASSLRRGVDEQYF
TRBJ2-1 | TRBV18 | 12 | CASSVRGGEQFF
TRBJ2-2 | TRBV14 | 14 | CASSRVANTGELFF
TRBJ2-7 | TRBV6-5 | 15 | CASTRGGRGAHEQYF
TRBJ2-5 | TRBV7-9 | 14 | CASSYSDPQETQYF
TRBJ2-6 | TRBV18 | 17 | CASSPGQGASGANVLTF
TRBJ2-2 | TRBV5-1 | 16 | CASSFGHGVLTGELFF
TRBJ2-7 | TRBV5-1 | 16 | CASSSSTGTLSYEQYF
TRBJ2-7 | TRBV11-2 | 13 | CASSSFVVYEQYF
TRBJ1-1 | TRBV11-3 | 12 | CASSKQGAEAFF
TRBJ2-7 | TRBV2 | 18 | CASLGRASGRGSSYEQYF
TRBJ1-5 | TRBV7-8 | 16 | CASSLGWGDANQPQHF
TRBJ1-5 | TRBV2 | 16 | CASAGRAAYSNQPQHF
TRBJ1-1 | TRBV5-4 | 15 | CASSLSRTELSATLF
TRBJ1-5 | TRBV19 | 13 | CASSIDTIQPQHF
TRBJ2-5 | TRBV29-1 | 15 | CSVVLLAGALETQYF
TRBJ2-1 | TRBV5-1 | 16 | CASSPAGTGLHGEQFF
TRBJ1-1 | TRBV10-1 | 15 | CASSESERRGDEAFF
TRBJ2-7 | TRBV11-2 | 17 | CASSLARGADSSYEQYF
TRBJ2-1 | TRBV10-3 | 11 | CAISPGNEQFF
TRBJ2-1 | TRBV11-2 | 15 | CASSLDGLASNEQFF
TRBJ2-7 | TRBV27 | 17 | CASSLFVGGAGAGEQYF
TRBJ2-1 | TRBV7-9 | 19 | CASSLSSPLPGQGRDEQFF
TRBJ2-2 | TRBV7-9 | 16 | CASSSRDFLNTGELFF
TRBJ2-1 | TRBV18 | 14 | CASSPPGTGNEQFF
TRBJ1-5 | TRBV6-1 | 15 | CASSERTVENQPQHF